This T cell receptor (beta chain) was profiled in a study of T cell clonality in common variable immunodeficiency. The study's findings and limits: Fewer TCRbeta clones were shared among CVID subjects than controls. In common variable immunodeficiency, TCR beta chains reportedly carried fewer deletions and N-nucleotide insertions.

The table lists this clone with many counts. What it binds is not known. Read coverage stops 3 residues before the CDR3 terminus; the germline J gene supplies the remainder. The table came from immunoSEQ multiplex PCR; TCRdb's copy has only in-frame clones and leaves some out. Recorded here are about 50,000 clones, none singletons. V shed 3 bases and J 7 bases; nucleotides not matched to a gene: 12. Per germline, CDR1 DFQATT and CDR2 SNEGSKA (reference sequence). The CDR3 is made up of 16 amino acids. The chain has TRBV20-1 and TRBJ2-1; TRBD2 matches at 10 bases. This clonotype was obtained from a person aged 18 to 70 in good health. Input material: peripheral blood mononuclear cells. CDR3 loop: CSASPGSSGRGNEQFF. The CDR3 DNA, read in part, is TGCAGTGCTAGCCCCGGATCTAGCGGGAGAGGAAATGAG.